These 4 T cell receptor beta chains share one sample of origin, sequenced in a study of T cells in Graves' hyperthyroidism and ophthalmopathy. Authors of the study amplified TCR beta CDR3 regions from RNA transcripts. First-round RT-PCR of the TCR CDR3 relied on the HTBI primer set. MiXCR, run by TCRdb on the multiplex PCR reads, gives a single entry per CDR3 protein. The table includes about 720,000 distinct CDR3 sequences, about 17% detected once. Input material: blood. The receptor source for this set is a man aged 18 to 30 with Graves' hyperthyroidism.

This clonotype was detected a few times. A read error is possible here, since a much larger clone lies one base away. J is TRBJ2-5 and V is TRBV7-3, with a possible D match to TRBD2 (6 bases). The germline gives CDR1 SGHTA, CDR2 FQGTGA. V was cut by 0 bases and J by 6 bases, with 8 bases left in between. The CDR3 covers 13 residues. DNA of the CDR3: TGTGCCAGCAGCTTAACGCGGGAACAGACCCAGTACTTC. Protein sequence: CASSLTREQTQYF.

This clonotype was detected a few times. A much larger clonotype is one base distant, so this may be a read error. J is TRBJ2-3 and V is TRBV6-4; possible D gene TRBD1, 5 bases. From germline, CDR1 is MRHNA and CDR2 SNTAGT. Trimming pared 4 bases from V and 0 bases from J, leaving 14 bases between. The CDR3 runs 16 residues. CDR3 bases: TGTGCCAGCAGTGTCAGACAGATTACTAGCACAGATACGCAGTATTTT. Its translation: CASSVRQITSTDTQYF.

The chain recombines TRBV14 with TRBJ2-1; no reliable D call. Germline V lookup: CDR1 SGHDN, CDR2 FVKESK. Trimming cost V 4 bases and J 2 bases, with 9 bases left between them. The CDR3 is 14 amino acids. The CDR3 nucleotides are TGTGCCAGCAGCCCCCACTCCGCCTACAATGAGCAGTTCTTC. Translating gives CASSPHSAYNEQFF.

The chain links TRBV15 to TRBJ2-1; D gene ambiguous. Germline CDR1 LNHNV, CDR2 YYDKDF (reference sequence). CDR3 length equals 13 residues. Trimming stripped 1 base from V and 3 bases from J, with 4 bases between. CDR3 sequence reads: CATSRGVYNEQFF. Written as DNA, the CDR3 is TGTGCCACCAGCAGAGGAGTCTACAATGAGCAGTTCTTC.